The source of this T cell receptor beta chain is a study of blood T cell repertoires in COVID-19. Whole-study context: Samples came from the United States, Italy and Spain, spanning acute and convalescent COVID-19. Sources were T cells, B-cell-depleted T cells, or PBMCs; the material itself was cDNA or gDNA.

Original analysis: Reference gene primer amplification in the assay estimated nucleated cell counts. Here immunoSEQ multiplex PCR was the method, and the copy in TCRdb shows in-frame clones only, minus some. That table gives V, J and clone size, and the DNA gave D and trimming. The data contain around 100,000 clones, roughly nine tenths of them singletons. This CDR3 has 14 amino acids. From germline, CDR1 is LNHDA and CDR2 SQIVND (reference sequence). Unmatched junction bases numbered 7, after V lost 8 bases and J lost 3 bases. The chain recombines TRBV19 with TRBJ2-1; 7 bases are shared with TRBD2. The sample was peripheral blood. The TCR comes from a human donor in a cohort sampled during active COVID-19. Here the CDR3 DNA reads TGTGCCAGTCACCCCGGGACTAACTACAATGAGCAGTTCTTC. Protein product: CASHPGTNYNEQFF.